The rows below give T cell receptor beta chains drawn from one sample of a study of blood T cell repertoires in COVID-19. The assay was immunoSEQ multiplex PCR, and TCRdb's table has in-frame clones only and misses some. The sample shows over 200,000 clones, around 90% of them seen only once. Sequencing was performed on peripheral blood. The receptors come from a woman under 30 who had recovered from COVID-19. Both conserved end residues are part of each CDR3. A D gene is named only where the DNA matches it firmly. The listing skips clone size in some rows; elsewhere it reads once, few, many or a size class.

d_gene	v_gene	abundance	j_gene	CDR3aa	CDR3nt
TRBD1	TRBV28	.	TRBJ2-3	CASSLWDRRTDTQYF	TGTGCCAGCAGTTTATGGGACAGGCGCACAGATACGCAGTATTTT
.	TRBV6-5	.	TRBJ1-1	CASSYPGGAEAFF	TGTGCCAGCAGTTACCCTGGGGGGGCTGAAGCTTTCTTT
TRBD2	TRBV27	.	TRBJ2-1	CASSLEAGVNEQFF	TGTGCCAGCAGTTTAGAGGCGGGAGTGAATGAGCAGTTCTTC
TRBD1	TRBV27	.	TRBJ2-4	CASVKLTGPKNIQYF	TGTGCCAGCGTTAAGCTGACAGGGCCCAAAAACATTCAGTACTTC
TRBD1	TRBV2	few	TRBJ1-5	CASRLQGVYQPQHF	TGTGCCAGCAGACTACAGGGGGTGTATCAGCCCCAGCATTTT
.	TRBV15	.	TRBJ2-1	CATSGLGLGYNEQFF	TGTGCCACCAGCGGCCTGGGGCTTGGGTACAATGAGCAGTTCTTC
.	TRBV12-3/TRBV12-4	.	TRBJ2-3	CASSPLDTQYF	TGTGCCAGCAGTCCCCTGGATACGCAGTATTTT
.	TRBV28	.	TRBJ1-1	CASSPGITEAFF	TGTGCCAGCAGTCCCGGGATCACTGAAGCTTTCTTT
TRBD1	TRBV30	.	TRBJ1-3	CAWSHSGQGNTIYF	TGTGCCTGGAGTCACTCGGGACAGGGAAACACCATATATTTT
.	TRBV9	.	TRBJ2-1	CASSLRDTSYNEQFF	TGTGCCAGCAGCCTCCGGGACACCTCCTACAATGAGCAGTTCTTC
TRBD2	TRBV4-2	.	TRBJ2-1	CASSPASGWGSYNEQFF	TGTGCCAGCAGCCCCGCTAGCGGTTGGGGCTCCTACAATGAGCAGTTCTTC
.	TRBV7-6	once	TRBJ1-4	CASSWEKGFATNEKLFF	TGTGCCAGCAGCTGGGAGAAAGGCTTTGCAACTAATGAAAAACTGTTTTTT
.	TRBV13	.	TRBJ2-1	CASSLVAEGYLEQFF	TGTGCCAGCAGCTTAGTAGCGGAGGGGTATTTGGAGCAGTTCTTC
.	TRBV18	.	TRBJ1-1	CASSPRGNTEAFF	TGTGCCAGCTCACCACGAGGGAACACTGAAGCTTTCTTT
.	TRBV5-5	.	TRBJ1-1	CASSLFEGGSTEAFF	TGTGCCAGCAGCTTGTTTGAGGGCGGGAGCACTGAAGCTTTCTTT
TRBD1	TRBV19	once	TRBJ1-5	CASSPIKDRGNQPQHF	TGTGCCAGTAGTCCCATTAAGGACAGGGGAAATCAGCCCCAGCATTTT
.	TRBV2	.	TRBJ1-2	CASRTGLYGYTF	TGTGCCAGCAGAACAGGGTTGTACGGCTACACCTTC
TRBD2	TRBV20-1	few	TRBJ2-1	CSASSKLAIIYNEQFF	TGCAGTGCTAGTAGTAAACTAGCGATTATCTACAATGAGCAGTTCTTC
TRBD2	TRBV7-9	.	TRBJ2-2	CASSPPGGRARETGELFF	TGTGCCAGCAGCCCTCCCGGGGGGAGGGCCCGAGAGACCGGGGAGCTGTTTTTT
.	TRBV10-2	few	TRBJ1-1	CASTGPGQYTEAFF	TGCGCCAGCACAGGCCCCGGTCAGTACACTGAAGCTTTCTTT
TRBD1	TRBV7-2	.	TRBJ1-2	CASSNRQGDYGYTF	TGTGCCAGCAGCAACCGACAGGGAGACTATGGCTACACCTTC
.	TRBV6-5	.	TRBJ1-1	CASSTGQRMNTEAFF	TGTGCCAGCAGTACAGGTCAGCGAATGAACACTGAAGCTTTCTTT
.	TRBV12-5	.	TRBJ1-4	CASGLAQGATNEKLFF	TGTGCTAGTGGTTTGGCACAGGGAGCTACTAATGAAAAACTGTTTTTT
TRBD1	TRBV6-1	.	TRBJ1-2	CASSEWGTDTNYTF	TGTGCCAGCAGTGAATGGGGGACAGACACGAACTACACCTTC
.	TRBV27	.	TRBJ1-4	CASTEGRGNEKLFF	TGTGCCAGCACAGAGGGTCGTGGGAATGAAAAACTGTTTTTT
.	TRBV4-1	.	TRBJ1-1	CASSRLLTAEAFF	TGCGCCAGCAGCCGCCTCTTGACAGCAGAAGCTTTCTTT
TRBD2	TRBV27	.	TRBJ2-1	CASSPARLAGDYNEQFF	TGTGCCAGCAGTCCAGCCAGACTAGCGGGAGACTACAATGAGCAGTTCTTC
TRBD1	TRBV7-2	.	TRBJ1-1	CASRYTGVAEAFF	TGTGCCAGCAGATATACAGGGGTTGCTGAAGCTTTCTTT
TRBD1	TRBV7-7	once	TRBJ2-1	CASSLDRAGEQFF	TGTGCCAGCAGCCTAGACAGGGCGGGTGAGCAGTTCTTC
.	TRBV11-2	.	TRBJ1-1	CASMGGLAEAFF	TGTGCCAGCATGGGGGGACTGGCTGAAGCTTTCTTT
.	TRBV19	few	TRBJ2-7	CASSRREWDEQYF	TGTGCCAGTAGTAGACGGGAGTGGGACGAGCAGTACTTC
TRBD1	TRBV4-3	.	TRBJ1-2	CASSQDRSSGTVSYGYTF	TGCGCCAGCAGCCAAGACCGTTCCTCTGGGACAGTAAGCTATGGCTACACCTTC
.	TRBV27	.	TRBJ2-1	CASSSELVEQFF	TGTGCCAGCAGTTCTGAGTTGGTTGAGCAGTTCTTC
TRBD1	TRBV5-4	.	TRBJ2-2	CASSWGDRGELFF	TGTGCCAGCAGCTGGGGGGACAGGGGAGAGCTGTTTTTT
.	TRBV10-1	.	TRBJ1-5	CASSSQTNQPQHF	TGCGCCAGCAGTTCTCAGACAAATCAGCCCCAGCATTTT
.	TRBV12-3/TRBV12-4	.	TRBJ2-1	CASNPGDEQFF	TGTGCCAGCAACCCGGGGGATGAGCAGTTCTTC
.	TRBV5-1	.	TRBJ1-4	CASSLQGGDEKLFF	TGCGCCAGCAGCTTACAGGGTGGCGATGAAAAACTGTTTTTT
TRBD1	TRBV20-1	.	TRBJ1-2	CSASRDRGYGYTF	TGCAGTGCTAGTAGGGACAGGGGGTATGGCTACACCTTC
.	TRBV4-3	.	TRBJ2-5	CASSQEPWTVKETQYF	TGCGCCAGCAGCCAAGAACCTTGGACAGTAAAAGAGACCCAGTACTTC
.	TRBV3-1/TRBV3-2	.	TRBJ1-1	CASSQEARTEAFF	TGTGCCAGCAGCCAAGAAGCCCGGACTGAAGCTTTCTTT
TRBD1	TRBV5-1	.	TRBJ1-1	CASSLGGRGQISAEAFF	TGCGCCAGCAGCTTGGGGGGTCGGGGACAGATCTCCGCTGAAGCTTTCTTT
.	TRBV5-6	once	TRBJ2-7	CASSNRGEQYF	TGTGCCAGTTCAAACCGGGGGGAGCAGTACTTC
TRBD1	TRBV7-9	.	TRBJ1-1	CASSLGRVTGGNTEAFF	TGTGCCAGCAGCTTAGGTCGGGTGACAGGGGGGAACACTGAAGCTTTCTTT
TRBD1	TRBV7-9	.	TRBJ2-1	CASSLSGGSYNEQFF	TGTGCCAGCAGCCTATCAGGGGGTTCCTACAATGAGCAGTTCTTC
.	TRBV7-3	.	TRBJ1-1	CASAAGAHTEAFF	TGTGCCAGCGCTGCGGGGGCACACACTGAAGCTTTCTTT
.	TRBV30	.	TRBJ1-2	CAWKFQDGGYTF	TGTGCCTGGAAGTTCCAGGATGGTGGCTACACCTTC
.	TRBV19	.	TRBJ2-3	CASSTSTDTQYF	TGTGCCAGTAGTACCTCCACAGATACGCAGTATTTT
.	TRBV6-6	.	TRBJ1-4	CASSYGTGNPKLFF	TGTGCCAGCAGTTACGGGACTGGGAACCCAAAACTGTTTTTT
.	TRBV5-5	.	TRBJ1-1	CASSLILRVSDTEAFF	TGTGCCAGCAGCTTGATTTTGAGGGTCTCGGACACTGAAGCTTTCTTT
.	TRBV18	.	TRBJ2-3	CASSPPRAGPSTDTQYF	TGTGCCAGCTCACCACCCCGGGCGGGACCTAGCACAGATACGCAGTATTTT
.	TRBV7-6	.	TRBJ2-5	CASSLGASQGKKETQYF	TGTGCCAGCAGCTTAGGGGCGTCGCAGGGGAAAAAAGAGACCCAGTACTTC
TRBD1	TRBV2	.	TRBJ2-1	CASSLRQGRGNEQFF	TGTGCCAGCAGTTTAAGACAGGGACGAGGCAATGAGCAGTTCTTC